This entry describes one T cell receptor beta chain. Gene names and germline refer to mouse. The read falls 1 residue short of the CDR3 end, and the missing part is taken from the germline J gene. The source of the sample is a study of tissue T cells after allogeneic stem cell transplantation. The table came from immunoSEQ multiplex PCR; TCRdb's copy has only in-frame clones and leaves some out. The sample has roughly 6,600 clones, less than 60% seen once. Time point indicated: mouse harvest day 7 after allogeneic transplant. The graft held 10^6 splenic CD5+ T cells and 10^7 T-cell-depleted bone marrow cells. Tissues came from B6→BALB/c major-mismatch GVHD mice at day 7 or 14. CDR1 GFQATS and CDR2 STVNSAI come from the germline V gene. The CDR3 runs to 11 residues. J lost 6 bases, V lost 6 bases, and 3 bases had no gene match.

The sequence derives from a female BALB/c mouse given C57BL/6 T cells with graft-versus-host disease after an allogeneic hematopoietic cell transplant. What was sequenced was lymph node tissue. The chain couples TRBV20 to TRBJ2-5, with 7 bases fitting TRBD2. The CDR3: CGAATGDTQYF. The covered CDR3 bases are TGTGGTGCAGCGACTGGGGACACCCAGTAC.